This TCR beta chain was sequenced during a study of blood T cell repertoires in COVID-19. Study background: Donors in the United States, Italy and Spain gave samples during acute or convalescent COVID-19.

Original processing notes: Estimates of nucleated cell counts were drawn from the amplification of reference gene primers. This table comes from immunoSEQ multiplex PCR, and its TCRdb copy is limited to in-frame clones, with some not included. The V and J calls and clone size were taken over from that table, and D and trimming were inferred from the DNA. The data hold 280,000 or so clones, with 83% observed a single time. Germline V CDR1 and CDR2: LGHNA, YSLEER. V gave up 0 bases and J gave up 4 bases; unmatched junction bases: 12. This CDR3 region has 18 residues. The clonotype comes from a woman between 45 and 60 years old who had recovered from COVID-19. Sequenced material: peripheral blood. J is TRBJ2-3 and V is TRBV4-3; 8 nucleotides agree with TRBD2. CDR3 in DNA: TGCGCCAGCAGCCAAGAGCGTCGGACTAGCAAATGGGCAGATACGCAGTATTTT. Encoded protein: CASSQERRTSKWADTQYF.